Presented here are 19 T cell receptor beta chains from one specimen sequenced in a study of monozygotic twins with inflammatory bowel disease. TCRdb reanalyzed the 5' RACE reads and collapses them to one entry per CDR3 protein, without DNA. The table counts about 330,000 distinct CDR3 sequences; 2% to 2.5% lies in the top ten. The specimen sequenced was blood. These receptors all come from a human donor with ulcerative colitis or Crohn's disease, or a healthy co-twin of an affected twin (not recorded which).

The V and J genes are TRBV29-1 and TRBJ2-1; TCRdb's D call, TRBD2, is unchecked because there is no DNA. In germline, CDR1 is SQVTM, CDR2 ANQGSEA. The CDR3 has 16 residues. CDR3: CSVGTSGRVAYNEQFF.

The CDR3 is CASSKGQGGEKLFF. The V and J genes are TRBV7-2 and TRBJ1-4; as DNA is missing, the TRBD1 call by TCRdb cannot be tested. Germline assignment: CDR1 SGHTA and CDR2 FQGNSA. The CDR3 consists of 14 residues.

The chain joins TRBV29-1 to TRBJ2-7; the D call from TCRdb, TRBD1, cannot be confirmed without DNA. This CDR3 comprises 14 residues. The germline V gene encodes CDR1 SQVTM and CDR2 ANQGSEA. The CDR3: CSVESRDGSYEQYF.

The CDR3 is CSAPHIYYGYTF. The chain has TRBV20-1 and TRBJ1-2; the TCRdb D gene call, TRBD1, has no DNA to confirm it. In germline, CDR1 is DFQATT, CDR2 SNEGSKA (reference sequence). The CDR3 runs to 12 residues.

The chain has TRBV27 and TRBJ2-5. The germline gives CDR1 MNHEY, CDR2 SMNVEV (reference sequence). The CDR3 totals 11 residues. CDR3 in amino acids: CASRISETQYF.

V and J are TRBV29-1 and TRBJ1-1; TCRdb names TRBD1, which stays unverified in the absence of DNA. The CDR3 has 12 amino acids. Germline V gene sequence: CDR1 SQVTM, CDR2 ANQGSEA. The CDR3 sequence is CSVAESYGGAFF.

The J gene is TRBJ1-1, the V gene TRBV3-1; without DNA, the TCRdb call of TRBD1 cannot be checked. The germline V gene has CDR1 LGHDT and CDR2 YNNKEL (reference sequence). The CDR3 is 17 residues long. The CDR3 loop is CASSPNRGGRMNTEAFF.

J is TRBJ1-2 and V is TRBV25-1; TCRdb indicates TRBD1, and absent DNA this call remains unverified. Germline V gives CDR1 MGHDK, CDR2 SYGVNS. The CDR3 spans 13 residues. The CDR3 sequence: CASSEWGSQGYTF.

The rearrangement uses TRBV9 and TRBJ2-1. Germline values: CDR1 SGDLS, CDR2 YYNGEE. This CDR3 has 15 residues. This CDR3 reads CASSVGDNQVNEQFF.

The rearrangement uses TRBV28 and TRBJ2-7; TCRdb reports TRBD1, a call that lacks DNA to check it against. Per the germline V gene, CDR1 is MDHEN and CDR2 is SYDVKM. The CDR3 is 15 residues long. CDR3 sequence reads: CASSSPGTGGSEQYF.

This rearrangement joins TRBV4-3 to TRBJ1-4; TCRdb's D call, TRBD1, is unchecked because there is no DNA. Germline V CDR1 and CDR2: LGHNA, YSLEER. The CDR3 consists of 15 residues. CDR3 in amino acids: CASSQDGGGTEKLFF.

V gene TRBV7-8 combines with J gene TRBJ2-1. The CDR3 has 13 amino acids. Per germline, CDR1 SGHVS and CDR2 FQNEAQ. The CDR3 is CASRLAGAIEQFF.

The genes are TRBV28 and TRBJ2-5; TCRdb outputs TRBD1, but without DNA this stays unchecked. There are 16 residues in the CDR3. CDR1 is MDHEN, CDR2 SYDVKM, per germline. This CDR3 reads CASSTRTGGLKETQYF.

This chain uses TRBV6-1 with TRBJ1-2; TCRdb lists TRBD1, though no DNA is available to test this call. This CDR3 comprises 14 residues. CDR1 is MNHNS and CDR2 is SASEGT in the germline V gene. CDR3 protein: CASSADRVGGGYTF.

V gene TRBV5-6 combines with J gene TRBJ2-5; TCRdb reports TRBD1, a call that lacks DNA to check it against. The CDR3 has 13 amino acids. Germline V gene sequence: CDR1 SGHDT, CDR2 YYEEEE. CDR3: CASSFWGIETQYF.

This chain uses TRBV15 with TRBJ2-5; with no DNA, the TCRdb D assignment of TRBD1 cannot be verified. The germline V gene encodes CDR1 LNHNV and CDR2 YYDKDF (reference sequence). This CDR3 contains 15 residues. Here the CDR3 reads CATSKAGGSKGTQYF.

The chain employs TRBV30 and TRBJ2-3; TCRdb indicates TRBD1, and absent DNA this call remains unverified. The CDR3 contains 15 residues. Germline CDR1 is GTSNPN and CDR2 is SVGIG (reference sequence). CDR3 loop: CAWSVGTGGTDTQYF.

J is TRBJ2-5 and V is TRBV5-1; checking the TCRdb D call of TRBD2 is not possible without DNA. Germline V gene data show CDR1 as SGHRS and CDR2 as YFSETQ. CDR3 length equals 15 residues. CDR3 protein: CASSFASGVQETQYF.

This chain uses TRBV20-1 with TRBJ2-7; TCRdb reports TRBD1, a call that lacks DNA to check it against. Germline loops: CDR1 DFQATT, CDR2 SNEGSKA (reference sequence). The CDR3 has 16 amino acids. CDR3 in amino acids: CSAAVTRGPSGDKQYF.